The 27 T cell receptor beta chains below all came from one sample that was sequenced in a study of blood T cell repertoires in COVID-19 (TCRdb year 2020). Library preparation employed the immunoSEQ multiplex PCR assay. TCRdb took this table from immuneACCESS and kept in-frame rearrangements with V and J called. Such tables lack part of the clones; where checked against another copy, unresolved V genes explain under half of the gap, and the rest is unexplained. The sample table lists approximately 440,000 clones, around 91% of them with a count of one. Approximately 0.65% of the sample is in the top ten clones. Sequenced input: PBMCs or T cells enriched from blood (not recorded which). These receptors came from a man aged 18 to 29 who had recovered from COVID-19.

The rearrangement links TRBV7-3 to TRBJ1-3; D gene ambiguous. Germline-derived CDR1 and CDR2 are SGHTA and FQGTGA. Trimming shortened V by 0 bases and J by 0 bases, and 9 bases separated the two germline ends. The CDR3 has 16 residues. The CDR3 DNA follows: TGTGCCAGCAGCTTAACGGCGGGGTCCTCTGGAAACACCATATATTTT. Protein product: CASSLTAGSSGNTIYF.

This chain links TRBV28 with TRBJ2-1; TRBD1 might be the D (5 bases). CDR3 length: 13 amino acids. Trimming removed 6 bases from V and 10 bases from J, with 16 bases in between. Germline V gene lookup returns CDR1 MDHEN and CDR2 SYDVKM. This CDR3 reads CASRPRARVEQFF. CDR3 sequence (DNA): TGTGCCAGCAGACCCAGAGCCAGGGTGGAGCAGTTCTTC.

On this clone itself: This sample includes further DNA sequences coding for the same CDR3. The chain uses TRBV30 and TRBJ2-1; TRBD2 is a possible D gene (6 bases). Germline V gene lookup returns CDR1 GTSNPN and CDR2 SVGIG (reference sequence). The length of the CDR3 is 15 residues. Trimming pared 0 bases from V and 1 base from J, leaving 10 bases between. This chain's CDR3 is CAWSVRAGSYNEQFF. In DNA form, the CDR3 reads TGTGCCTGGAGTGTTCGGGCGGGGTCCTACAATGAGCAGTTCTTC.

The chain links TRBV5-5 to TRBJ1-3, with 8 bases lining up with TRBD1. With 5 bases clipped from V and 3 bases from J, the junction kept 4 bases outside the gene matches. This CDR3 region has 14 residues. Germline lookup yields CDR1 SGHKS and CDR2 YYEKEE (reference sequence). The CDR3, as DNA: TGTGCCAGCAGAAACAGGGGGGATGGAAACACCATATATTTT. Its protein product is CASRNRGDGNTIYF.

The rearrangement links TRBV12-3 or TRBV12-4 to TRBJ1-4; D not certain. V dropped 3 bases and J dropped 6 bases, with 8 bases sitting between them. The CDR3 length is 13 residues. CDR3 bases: TGTGCCAGCAGTTTCGGGTTGGATGAAAAACTGTTTTTT. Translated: CASSFGLDEKLFF.

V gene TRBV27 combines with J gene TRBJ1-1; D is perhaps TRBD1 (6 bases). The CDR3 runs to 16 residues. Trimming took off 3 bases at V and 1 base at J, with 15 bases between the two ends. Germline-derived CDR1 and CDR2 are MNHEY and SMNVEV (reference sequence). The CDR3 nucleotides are TGTGCCAGCAGTTTCCTTGTTACAGGGACGAACACTGAAGCTTTCTTT. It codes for CASSFLVTGTNTEAFF.

The CDR3 DNA reads TGTGCCAGCAGCAGGGGACAGGGGGTTTCGGGGGAGCTGTTTTTT. Translation: CASSRGQGVSGELFF. The genes are TRBV5-5 and TRBJ2-2; 11 bases are a match to TRBD1. The CDR3 loop spans 15 amino acids. The J segment lost 8 bases and the V segment lost 4 bases, leaving 7 bases of the junction unmatched. The germline V gene encodes CDR1 SGHKS and CDR2 YYEKEE (reference sequence).

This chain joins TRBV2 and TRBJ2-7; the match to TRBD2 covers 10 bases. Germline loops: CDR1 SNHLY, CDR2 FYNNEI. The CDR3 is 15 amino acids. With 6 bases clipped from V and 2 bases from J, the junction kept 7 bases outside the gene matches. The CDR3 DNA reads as TGTGCCAGCAGGGATGGGACTAGCGCAACCTACGAGCAGTACTTC. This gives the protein CASRDGTSATYEQYF.

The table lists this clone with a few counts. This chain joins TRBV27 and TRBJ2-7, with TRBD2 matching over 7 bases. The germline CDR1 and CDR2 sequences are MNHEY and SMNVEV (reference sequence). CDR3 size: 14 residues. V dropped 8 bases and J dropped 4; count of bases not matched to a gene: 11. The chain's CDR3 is CASGEGPRIYEQYF. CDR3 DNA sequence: TGTGCCAGCGGGGAGGGACCTAGGATTTACGAGCAGTACTTC.

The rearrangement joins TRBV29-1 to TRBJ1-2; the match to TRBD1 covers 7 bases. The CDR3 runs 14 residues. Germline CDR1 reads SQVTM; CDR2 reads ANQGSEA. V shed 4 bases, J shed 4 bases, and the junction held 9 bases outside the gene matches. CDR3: CSVVHRGSFYGYTF. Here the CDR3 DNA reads TGCAGCGTTGTACACAGGGGTAGTTTCTATGGCTACACCTTC.

The CDR3 reads CATSDSTWGGQPQHF. Here the CDR3 DNA reads TGTGCCACCAGTGATTCCACTTGGGGGGGTCAGCCCCAGCATTTT. The chain joins TRBV24-1 to TRBJ1-5; maybe TRBD1 (5 bases). The germline V gene encodes CDR1 KGHDR and CDR2 SFDVKD. This CDR3 spans 15 amino acids. Trimming removed 2 bases at V and 6 bases at J, with 13 bases between.

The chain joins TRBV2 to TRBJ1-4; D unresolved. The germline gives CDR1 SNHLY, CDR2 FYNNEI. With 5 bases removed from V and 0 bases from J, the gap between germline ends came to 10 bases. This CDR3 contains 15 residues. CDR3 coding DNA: TGTGCCAGCAGTTGGAGACGGTCAACTAATGAAAAACTGTTTTTT. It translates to CASSWRRSTNEKLFF.

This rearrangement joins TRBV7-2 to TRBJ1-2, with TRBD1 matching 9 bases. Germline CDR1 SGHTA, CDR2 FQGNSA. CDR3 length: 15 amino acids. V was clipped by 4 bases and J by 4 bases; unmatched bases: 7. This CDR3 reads CASSSQTGGGYGYTF. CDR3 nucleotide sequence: TGTGCCAGCAGCTCTCAGACAGGGGGAGGCTATGGCTACACCTTC.

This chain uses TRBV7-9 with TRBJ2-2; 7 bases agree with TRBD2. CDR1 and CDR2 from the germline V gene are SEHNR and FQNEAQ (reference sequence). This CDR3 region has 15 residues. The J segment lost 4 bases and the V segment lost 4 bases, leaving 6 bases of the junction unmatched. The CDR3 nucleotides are TGTGCCAGCAGCTCAGGGCGGGAGACCACCGGGGAGCTGTTTTTT. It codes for CASSSGRETTGELFF.

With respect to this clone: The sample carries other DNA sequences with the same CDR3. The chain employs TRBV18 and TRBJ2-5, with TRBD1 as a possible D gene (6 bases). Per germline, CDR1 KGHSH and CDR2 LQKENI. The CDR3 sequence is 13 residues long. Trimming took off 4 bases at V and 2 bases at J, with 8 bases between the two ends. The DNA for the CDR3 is TGTGCCAGCTCACGGGGGACACAAGAGACCCAGTACTTC. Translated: CASSRGTQETQYF.

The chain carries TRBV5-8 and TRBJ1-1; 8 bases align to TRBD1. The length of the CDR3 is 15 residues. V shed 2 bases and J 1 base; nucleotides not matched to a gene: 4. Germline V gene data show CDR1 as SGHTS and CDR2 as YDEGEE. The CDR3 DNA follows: TGTGCCAGCAGCTTCCAGGGGGCGCGGAACACTGAAGCTTTCTTT. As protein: CASSFQGARNTEAFF.

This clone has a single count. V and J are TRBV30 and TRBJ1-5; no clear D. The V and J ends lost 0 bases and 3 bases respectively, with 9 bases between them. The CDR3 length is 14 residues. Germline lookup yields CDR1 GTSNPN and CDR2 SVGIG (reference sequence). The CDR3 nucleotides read TGTGCCTGGAGTGTAGCATTTGACAATCAGCCCCAGCATTTT. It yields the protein CAWSVAFDNQPQHF. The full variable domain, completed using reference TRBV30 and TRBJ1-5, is SQTIHQWPATLVQPVGSPLSLECTVEGTSNPNLYWYRQAAGRGLQLLFYSVGIGQISSEVPQNLSASRPQDRQFILSSKKLLLSDSGFYLCAWSVAFDNQPQHFGDGTRLSIL.

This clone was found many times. CDR3 loop: CASKSPSFSTDTQYF. DNA for the CDR3: TGTGCCAGCAAAAGCCCAAGTTTTAGTACAGATACGCAGTATTTT. The chain uses TRBV28 and TRBJ2-3; D gene uncertain. V lost 7 bases and J 3 bases, leaving 17 bases between the germline ends. CDR3 length equals 15 residues. Germline lookup yields CDR1 MDHEN and CDR2 SYDVKM.

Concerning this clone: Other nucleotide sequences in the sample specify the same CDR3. The CDR3 coding sequence is TGCGCCAGCAGCTTGGTCGCTAGCGGGAAAGAGACCCAGTACTTC. Translating it yields CASSLVASGKETQYF. V gene TRBV5-1 combines with J gene TRBJ2-5; 9 bases match TRBD2. The V and J ends lost 0 bases and 3 bases, in that order; junction bases with no gene match: 3. This CDR3 contains 15 residues. From germline, CDR1 is SGHRS and CDR2 YFSETQ.

The DNA of the CDR3 is TGTGCCAGCAGTCGTAAAACAGGGGTTTGGGAGACCCAGTACTTC. It specifies CASSRKTGVWETQYF. The V and J genes are TRBV3-1 (or the pseudogene TRBV3-2) and TRBJ2-5; TRBD1 aligns across 7 bases. The V gene's germline CDR1 is LGHDT and CDR2 YNNKEL (reference sequence). Trimming at V came to 6 bases and at J to 5 bases, leaving 12 bases not matched to a gene. The CDR3 loop spans 15 amino acids.

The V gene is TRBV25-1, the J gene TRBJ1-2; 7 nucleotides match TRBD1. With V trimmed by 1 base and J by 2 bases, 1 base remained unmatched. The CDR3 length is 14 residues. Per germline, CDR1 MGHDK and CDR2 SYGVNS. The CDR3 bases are TGTGCCAGCAGTGAATGGGGACAGAACTATGGCTACACCTTC. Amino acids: CASSEWGQNYGYTF.

The CDR3 here is CATAPQSDTEAFF. CDR3 in DNA: TGTGCCACCGCCCCACAGTCGGACACTGAAGCTTTCTTT. The chain is built from TRBV15 and TRBJ1-1; D is undetermined. CDR1 and CDR2 from the germline V gene are LNHNV and YYDKDF (reference sequence). Trimming pared 8 bases from V and 3 bases from J, leaving 13 bases between. The CDR3 is 13 amino acids.

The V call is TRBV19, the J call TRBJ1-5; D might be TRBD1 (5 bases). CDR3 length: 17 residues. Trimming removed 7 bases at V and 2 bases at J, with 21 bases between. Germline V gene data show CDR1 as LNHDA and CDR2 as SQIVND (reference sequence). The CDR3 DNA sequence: TGTGCCAGTAATTATCGGACGGCGAAAGGGGGCAATCAGCCCCAGCATTTT. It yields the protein CASNYRTAKGGNQPQHF.

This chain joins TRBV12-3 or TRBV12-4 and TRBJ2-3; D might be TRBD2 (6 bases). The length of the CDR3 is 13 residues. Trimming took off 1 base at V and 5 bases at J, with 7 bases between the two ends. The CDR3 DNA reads TGTGCCAGCAGTTTAGTCGGGGGAGATACGCAGTATTTT. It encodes CASSLVGGDTQYF.

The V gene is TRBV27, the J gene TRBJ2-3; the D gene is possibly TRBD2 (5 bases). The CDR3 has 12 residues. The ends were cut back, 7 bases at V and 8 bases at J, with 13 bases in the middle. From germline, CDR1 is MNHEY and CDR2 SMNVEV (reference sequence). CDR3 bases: TGTGCCAGCACCCTGGACGGAGGTACGCAGTATTTT. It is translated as CASTLDGGTQYF.

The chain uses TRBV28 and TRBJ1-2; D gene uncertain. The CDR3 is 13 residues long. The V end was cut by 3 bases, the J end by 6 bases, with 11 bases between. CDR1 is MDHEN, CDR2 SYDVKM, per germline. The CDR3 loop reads CASSFPGSHGYTF. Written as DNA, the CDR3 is TGTGCCAGCAGTTTTCCCGGGAGCCATGGCTACACCTTC.

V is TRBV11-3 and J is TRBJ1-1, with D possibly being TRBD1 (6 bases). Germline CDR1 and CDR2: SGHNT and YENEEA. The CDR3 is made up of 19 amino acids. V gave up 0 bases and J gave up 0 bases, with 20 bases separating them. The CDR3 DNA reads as TGTGCCAGCAGCTTAGATTTTTTGTCCGACAGGATTATGAACACTGAAGCTTTCTTT. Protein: CASSLDFLSDRIMNTEAFF.